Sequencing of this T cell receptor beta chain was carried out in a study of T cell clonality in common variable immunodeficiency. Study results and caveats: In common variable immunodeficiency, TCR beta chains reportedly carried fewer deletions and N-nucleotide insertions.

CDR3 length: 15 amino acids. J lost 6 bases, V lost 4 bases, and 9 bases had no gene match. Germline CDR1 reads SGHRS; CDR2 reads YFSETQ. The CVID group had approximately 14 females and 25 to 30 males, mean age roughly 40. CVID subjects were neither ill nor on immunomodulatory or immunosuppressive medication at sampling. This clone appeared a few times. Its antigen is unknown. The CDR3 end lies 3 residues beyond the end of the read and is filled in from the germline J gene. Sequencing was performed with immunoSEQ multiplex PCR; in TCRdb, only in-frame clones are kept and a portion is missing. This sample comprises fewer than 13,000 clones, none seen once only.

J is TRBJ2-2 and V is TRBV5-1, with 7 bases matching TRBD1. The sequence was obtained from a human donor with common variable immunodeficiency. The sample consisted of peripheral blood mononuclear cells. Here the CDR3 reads CASSPRDSGAGELFF. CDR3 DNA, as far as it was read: TGCGCCAGCAGCCCCCGGGACAGTGGGGCCGGGGAG.